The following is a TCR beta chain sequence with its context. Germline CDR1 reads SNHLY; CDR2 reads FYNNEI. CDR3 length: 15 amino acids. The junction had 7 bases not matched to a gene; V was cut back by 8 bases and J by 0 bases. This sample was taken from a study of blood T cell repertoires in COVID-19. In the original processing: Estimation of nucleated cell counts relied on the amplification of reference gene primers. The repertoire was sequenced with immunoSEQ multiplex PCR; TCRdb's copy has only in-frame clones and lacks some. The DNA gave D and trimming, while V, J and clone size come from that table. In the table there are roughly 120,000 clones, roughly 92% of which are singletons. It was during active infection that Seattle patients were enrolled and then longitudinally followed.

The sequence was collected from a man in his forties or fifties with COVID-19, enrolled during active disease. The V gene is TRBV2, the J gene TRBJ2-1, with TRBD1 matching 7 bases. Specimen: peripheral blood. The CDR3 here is CASWNRGSSYNEQFF. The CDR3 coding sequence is TGTGCCAGCTGGAACAGGGGCAGCTCCTACAATGAGCAGTTCTTC.